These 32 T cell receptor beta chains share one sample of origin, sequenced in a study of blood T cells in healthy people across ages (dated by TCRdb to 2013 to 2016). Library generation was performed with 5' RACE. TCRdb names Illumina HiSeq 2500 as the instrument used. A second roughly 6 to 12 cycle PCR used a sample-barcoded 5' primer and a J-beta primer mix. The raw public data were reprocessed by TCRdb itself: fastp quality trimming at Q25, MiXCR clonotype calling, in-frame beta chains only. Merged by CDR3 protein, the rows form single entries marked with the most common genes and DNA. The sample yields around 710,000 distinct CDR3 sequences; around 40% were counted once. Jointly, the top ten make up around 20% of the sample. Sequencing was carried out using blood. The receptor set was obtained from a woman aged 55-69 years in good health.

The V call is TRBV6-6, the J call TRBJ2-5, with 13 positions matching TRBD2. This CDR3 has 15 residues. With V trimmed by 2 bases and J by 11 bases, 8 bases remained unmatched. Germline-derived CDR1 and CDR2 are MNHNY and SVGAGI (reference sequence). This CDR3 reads CASSYGTSGTDEQYF. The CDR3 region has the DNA TGTGCCAGCAGTTACGGGACTAGCGGGACAGATGAGCAGTACTTC.

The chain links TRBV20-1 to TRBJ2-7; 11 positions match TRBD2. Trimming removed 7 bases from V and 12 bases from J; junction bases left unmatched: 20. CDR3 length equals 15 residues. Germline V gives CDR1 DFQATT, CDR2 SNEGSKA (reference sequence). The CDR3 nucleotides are TGCAGTGTAATCCCTAGCGGGAGGCCCAAAAACATTCGGTACTTC. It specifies CSVIPSGRPKNIRYF.

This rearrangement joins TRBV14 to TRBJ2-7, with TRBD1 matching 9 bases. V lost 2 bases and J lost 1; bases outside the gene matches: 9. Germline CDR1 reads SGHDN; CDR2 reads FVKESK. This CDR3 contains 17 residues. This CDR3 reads CASSQLARDRVSYEQYF. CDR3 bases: TGTGCCAGCAGCCAACTCGCCCGGGACAGGGTATCCTACGAGCAGTACTTC.

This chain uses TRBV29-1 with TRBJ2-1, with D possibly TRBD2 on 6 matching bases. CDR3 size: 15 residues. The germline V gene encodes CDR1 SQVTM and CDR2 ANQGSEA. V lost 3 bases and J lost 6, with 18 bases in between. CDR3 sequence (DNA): TGCAGCGTTGAGGGGCGCCTAGCGTCCACCAATGAGCAGTTCTTC. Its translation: CSVEGRLASTNEQFF.

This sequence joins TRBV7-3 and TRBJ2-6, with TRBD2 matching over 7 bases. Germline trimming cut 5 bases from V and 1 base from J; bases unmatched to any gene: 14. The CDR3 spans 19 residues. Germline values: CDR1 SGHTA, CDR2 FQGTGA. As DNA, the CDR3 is TGTGCCAGCAGCCCCATTGCGGGGGTTCTCAGGTCTGGGGCCAACGTCCTGACTTTC. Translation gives CASSPIAGVLRSGANVLTF.

The CDR3 region has the DNA TGTGCCAGCAGTGAAGCAGTGCGGCGGAACCAAGAGACCCAGTACTTC. Its protein is CASSEAVRRNQETQYF. The V gene is TRBV6-1, the J gene TRBJ2-5; no reliable D call. Germline V gene sequence: CDR1 MNHNS, CDR2 SASEGT. CDR3 length: 16 amino acids. Trimming stripped 0 bases from V and 0 bases from J, with 11 bases between.

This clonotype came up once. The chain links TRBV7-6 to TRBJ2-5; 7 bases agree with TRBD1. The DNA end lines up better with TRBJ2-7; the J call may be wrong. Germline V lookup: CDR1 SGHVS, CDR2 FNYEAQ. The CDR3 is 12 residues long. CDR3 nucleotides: TGTGCCAGCAGCGATCCAGGGGGCGAGCAGTACTTC. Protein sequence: CASSDPGGEQYF.

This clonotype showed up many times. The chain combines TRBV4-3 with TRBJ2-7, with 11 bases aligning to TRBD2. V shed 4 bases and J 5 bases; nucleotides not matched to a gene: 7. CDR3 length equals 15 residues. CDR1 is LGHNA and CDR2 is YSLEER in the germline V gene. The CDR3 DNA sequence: TGCGCCAGCAGCCGAGTAGCGGGAGGGCTAAACGAGCAGTACTTC. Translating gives CASSRVAGGLNEQYF.

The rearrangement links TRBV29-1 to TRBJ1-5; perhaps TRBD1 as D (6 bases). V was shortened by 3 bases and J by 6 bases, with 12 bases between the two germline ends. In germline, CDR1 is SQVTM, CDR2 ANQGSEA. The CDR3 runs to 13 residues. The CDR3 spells CSVDAGAGQPQHF. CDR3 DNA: TGCAGCGTTGATGCGGGGGCGGGTCAGCCCCAGCATTTT.

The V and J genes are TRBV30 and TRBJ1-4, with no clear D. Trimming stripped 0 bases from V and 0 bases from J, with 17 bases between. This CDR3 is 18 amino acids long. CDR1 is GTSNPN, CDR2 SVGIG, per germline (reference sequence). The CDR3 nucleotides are TGTGCCTGGAGTGTATCTAGAACTGCCAGTCCAACTAATGAAAAACTGTTTTTT. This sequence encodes CAWSVSRTASPTNEKLFF.

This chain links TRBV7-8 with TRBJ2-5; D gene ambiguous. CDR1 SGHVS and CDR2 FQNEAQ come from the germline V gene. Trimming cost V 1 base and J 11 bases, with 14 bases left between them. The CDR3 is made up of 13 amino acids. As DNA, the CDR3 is TGTGCCAGCAGCTTAGGGGGTGCCTCGAGGCAGTACTTC. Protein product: CASSLGGASRQYF.

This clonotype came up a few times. In DNA, the CDR3 is TGTGCCAGCAGCTTAGAAGTGGCCCAAGAGACCCAGTACTTC. The encoded protein is CASSLEVAQETQYF. The chain uses TRBV7-8 and TRBJ2-5; D is unresolved. The germline V and J ends were trimmed by 1 base and 1 base, with 7 bases remaining between them. Germline CDR1 SGHVS, CDR2 FQNEAQ. CDR3 length: 14 residues.

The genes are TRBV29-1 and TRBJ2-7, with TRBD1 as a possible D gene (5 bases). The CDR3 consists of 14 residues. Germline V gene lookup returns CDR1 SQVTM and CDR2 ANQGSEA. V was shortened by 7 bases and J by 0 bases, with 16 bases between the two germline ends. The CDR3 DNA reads TGCAGCGCCATCCCCTTAACAGGCTCCTACGAGCAGTACTTC. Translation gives CSAIPLTGSYEQYF.

The CDR3 region has the DNA TGCGCCAGCACAGCGGAAAGCACAGATACGCAGTATTTT. Encoded protein: CASTAESTDTQYF. J is TRBJ2-3 and V is TRBV5-1, with a possible D match to TRBD2 (5 bases). Looked up from germline, CDR1 is SGHRS and CDR2 is YFSETQ. V shed 6 bases and J shed 0 bases, with 8 bases lying between them. CDR3 length: 13 amino acids.

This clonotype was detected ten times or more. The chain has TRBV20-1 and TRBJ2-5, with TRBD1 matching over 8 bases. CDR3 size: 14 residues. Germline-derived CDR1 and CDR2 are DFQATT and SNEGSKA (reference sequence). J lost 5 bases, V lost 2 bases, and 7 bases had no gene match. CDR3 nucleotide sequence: TGCAGTGCTAGATCGGCCAGGGGGCTTGAGACCCAGTACTTC. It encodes CSARSARGLETQYF.

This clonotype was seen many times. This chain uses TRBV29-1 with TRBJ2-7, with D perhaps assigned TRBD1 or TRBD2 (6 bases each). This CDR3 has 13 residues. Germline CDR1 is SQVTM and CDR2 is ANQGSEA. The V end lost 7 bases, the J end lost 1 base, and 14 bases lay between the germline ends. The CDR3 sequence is CSGGRGRSYEQYF. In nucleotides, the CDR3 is TGCAGCGGGGGACGGGGGCGTTCCTACGAGCAGTACTTC.

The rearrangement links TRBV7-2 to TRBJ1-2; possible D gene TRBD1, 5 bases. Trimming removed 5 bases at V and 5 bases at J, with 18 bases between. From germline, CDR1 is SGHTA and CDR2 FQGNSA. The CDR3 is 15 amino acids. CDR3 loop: CASSARLGLTYGYTF. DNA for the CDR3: TGTGCCAGCAGCGCCCGGCTGGGACTCACATATGGCTACACCTTC.

The CDR3 DNA reads TGTGCCAGCAGCCCTCCGAACAGGGTTTACGAGCAGTACTTC. It codes for CASSPPNRVYEQYF. The rearrangement uses TRBV21-1 and TRBJ2-5; TRBD1 is taken as the D call from the table, unchecked against the DNA. The DNA end favors TRBJ2-7, so the J call may be wrong. TRBV21-1 is flagged as a pseudogene. The CDR3 runs 14 residues.

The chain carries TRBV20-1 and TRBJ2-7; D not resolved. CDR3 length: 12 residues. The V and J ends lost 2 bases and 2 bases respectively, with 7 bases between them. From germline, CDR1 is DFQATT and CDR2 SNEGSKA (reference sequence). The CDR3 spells CSARTFTYEQYF. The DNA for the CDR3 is TGCAGTGCTAGAACCTTCACCTACGAGCAGTACTTC.

The CDR3 DNA reads TGTGCCAGCAGCCAGCAGACTAGCGCCAACTACAATGAGCAGTTCTTC. Its protein product is CASSQQTSANYNEQFF. This chain joins TRBV4-2 and TRBJ2-1; TRBD2 aligns across 8 bases. There are 16 residues in the CDR3. From germline, CDR1 is LGHNA and CDR2 YNFKEQ. With V trimmed by 3 bases and J by 3 bases, 7 bases remained unmatched.

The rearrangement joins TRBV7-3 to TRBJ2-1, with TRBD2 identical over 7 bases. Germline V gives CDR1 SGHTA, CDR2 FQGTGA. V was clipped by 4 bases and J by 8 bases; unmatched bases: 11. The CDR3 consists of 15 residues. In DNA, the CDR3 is TGTGCCAGCAGCTCCAGACTAGCACAAGGGGATGAGCAGTTCTTC. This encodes CASSSRLAQGDEQFF.

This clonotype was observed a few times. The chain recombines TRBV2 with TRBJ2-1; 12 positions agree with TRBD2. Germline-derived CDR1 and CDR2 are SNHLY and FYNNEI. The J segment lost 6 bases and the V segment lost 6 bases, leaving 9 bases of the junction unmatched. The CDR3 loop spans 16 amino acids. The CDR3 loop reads CASRYRTSGTVNEQFF. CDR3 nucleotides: TGTGCCAGCAGATACCGGACTAGCGGGACGGTCAATGAGCAGTTCTTC.

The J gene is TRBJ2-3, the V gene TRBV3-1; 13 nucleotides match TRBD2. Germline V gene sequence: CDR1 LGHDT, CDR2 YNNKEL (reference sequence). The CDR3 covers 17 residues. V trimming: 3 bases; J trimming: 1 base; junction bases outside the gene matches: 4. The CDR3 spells CASSQTGLAGGTDTQYF. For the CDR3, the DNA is TGTGCCAGCAGCCAGACCGGACTAGCGGGGGGCACAGATACGCAGTATTTT.

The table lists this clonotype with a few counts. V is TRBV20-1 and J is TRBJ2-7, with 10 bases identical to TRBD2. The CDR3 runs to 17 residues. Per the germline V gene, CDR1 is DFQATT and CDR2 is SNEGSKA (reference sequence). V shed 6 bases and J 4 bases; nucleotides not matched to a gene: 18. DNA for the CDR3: TGCAGTGCCACTCCCGCACTAGCGGGACAAGGAATATACGAGCAGTACTTC. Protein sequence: CSATPALAGQGIYEQYF.

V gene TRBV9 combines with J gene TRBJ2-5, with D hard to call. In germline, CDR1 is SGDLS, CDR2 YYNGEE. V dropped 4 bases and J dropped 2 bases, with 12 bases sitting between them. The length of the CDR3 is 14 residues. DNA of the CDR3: TGTGCCAGCAGCACCCCGCACACTCAAGAGACCCAGTACTTC. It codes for CASSTPHTQETQYF. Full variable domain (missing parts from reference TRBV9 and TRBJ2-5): DSGVTQTPKHLITATGQRVTLRCSPRSGDLSVYWYQQSLDQGLQFLIQYYNGEERAKGNILERFSAQQFPDLHSELNLSSLELGDSALYFCASSTPHTQETQYFGPGTRLLVL.

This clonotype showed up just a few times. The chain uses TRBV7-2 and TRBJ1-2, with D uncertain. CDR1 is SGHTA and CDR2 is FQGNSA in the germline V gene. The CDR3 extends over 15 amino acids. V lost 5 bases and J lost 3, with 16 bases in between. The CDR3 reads CASSRPEALDYGYTF. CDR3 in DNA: TGTGCCAGCAGCCGCCCGGAGGCTTTAGACTATGGCTACACCTTC.

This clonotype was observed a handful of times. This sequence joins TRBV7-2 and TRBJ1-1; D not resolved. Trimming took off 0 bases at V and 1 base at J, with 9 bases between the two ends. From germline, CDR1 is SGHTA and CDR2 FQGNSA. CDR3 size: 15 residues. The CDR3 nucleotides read TGTGCCAGCAGCTTAGCGTATTACACGAACACTGAAGCTTTCTTT. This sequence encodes CASSLAYYTNTEAFF. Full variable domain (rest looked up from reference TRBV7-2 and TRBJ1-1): GAGVSQSPSNKVTEKGKDVELRCDPISGHTALYWYRQSLGQGLEFLIYFQGNSAPDKSGLPSDRFSAERTGGSVSTLTIQRTQQEDSAVYLCASSLAYYTNTEAFFGQGTRLTVV.

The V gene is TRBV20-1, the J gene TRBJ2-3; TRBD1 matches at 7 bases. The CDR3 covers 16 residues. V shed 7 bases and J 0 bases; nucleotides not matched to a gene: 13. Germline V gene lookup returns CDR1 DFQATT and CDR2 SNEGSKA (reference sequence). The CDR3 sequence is CSVTGVPETSTDTQYF. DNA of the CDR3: TGCAGTGTCACAGGGGTCCCGGAAACTAGCACAGATACGCAGTATTTT.

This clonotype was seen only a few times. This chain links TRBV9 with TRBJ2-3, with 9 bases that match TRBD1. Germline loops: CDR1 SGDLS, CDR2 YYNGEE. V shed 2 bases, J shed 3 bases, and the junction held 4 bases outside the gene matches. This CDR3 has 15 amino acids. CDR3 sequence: CASSVKTGGTDTQYF. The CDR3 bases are TGTGCCAGCAGCGTCAAGACAGGGGGTACAGATACGCAGTATTTT.

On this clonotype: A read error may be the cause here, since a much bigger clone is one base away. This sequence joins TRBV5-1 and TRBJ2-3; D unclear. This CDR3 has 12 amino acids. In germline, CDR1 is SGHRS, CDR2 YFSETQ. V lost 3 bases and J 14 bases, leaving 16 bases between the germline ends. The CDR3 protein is CASSSEQDLLYF. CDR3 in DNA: TGCGCCAGCAGCTCGGAGCAGGATCTGTTGTATTTT. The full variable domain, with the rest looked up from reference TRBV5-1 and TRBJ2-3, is KAGVTQTPRYLIKTRGQQVTLSCSPISGHRSVSWYQQTPGQGLQFLFEYFSETQRNKGNFPGRFSGRQFSNSRSEMNVSTLELGDSALYLCASSSEQDLLYFGPGTRLTVL.

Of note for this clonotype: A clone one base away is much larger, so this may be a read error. CDR3 region: CVSSPKGALEQYF. CDR3 DNA sequence: TGTGTCAGCAGCCCAAAGGGGGCTTTAGAGCAGTACTTC. The chain combines TRBV7-2 with TRBJ2-5; 7 bases agree with TRBD1. The CDR3 is 13 amino acids. Germline V lookup: CDR1 SGHTA, CDR2 FQGNSA. The entire variable domain, with the rest obtained from reference TRBV7-2 and TRBJ2-5, is as follows: GAGVSQSPSNKVTEKGKDVELRCDPISGHTALYWYRQSLGQGLEFLIYFQGNSAPDKSGLPSDRFSAERTGGSVSTLTIQRTQQEDSAVYLCVSSPKGALEQYFGPGTRLLVL.

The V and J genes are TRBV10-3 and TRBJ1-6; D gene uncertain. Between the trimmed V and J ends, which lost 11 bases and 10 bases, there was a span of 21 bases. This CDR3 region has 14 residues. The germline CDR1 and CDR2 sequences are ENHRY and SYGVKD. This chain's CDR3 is CASEVGRSKSPLHF. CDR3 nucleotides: TGTGCCTCCGAGGTGGGCAGGTCAAAGTCACCCCTCCACTTT.